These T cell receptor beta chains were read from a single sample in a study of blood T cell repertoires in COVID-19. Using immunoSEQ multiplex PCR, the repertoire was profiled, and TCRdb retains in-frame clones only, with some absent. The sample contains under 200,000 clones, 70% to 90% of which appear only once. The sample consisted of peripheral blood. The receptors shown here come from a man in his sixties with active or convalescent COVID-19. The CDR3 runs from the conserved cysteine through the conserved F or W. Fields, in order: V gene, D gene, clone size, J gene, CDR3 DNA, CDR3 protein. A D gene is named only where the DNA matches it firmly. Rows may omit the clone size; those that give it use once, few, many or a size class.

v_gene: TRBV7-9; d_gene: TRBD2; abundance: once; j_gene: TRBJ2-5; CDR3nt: TGTGCCAGCATCCGACTAGCGGGGGGGCTTGAGACCCAGTACTTC; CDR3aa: CASIRLAGGLETQYF
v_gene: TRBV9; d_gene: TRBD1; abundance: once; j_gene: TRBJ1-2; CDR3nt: TGTGCCAGCAGCCCAAGGGACAGGGGTGATGGCTACACCTTC; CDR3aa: CASSPRDRGDGYTF
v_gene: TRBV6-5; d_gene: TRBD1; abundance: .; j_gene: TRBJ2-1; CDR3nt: TGTGCCAGCAGTAAGCTAACGGGACAGGCTCTGTTCTTC; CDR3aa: CASSKLTGQALFF
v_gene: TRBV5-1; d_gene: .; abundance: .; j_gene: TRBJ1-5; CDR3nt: TGCGCCAGCAGCTTGGGTCGGTTAAATAGCAATCAGCCCCAGCATTTT; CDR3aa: CASSLGRLNSNQPQHF
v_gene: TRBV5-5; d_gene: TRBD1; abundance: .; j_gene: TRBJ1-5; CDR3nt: TGTGCCAGCAGCTTGGGACAGGGGATTGGCAATCAGCCCCAGCATTTT; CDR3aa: CASSLGQGIGNQPQHF
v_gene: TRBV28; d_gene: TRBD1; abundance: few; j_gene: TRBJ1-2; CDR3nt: TGTGCCAGCAGCCCTATCCTGACAGGGGATCATGGCTACACCTTC; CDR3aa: CASSPILTGDHGYTF
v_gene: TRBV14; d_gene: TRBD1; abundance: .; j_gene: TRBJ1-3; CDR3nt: TGTGCCAGCAGCCCGGTACAGGGGGCGCGAGGAAACACCATATATTTT; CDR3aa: CASSPVQGARGNTIYF
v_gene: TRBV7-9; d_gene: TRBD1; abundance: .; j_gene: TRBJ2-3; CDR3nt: TGTGCCAGCAGCACCTGGACAGGGAAGACGTCAAGGAACACAGATACGCAGTATTTT; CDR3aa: CASSTWTGKTSRNTDTQYF
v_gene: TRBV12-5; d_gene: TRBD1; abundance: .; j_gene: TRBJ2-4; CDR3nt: TGTGCTAGTGGTTTGTCTACCCCGACAGGGAACATTCAGTACTTC; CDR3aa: CASGLSTPTGNIQYF
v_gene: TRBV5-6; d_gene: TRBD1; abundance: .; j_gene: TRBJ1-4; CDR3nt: TGTGCCAGCAGTCTGCGACAGGGAAGTTTTGAAAAACTGTTTTTT; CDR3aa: CASSLRQGSFEKLFF
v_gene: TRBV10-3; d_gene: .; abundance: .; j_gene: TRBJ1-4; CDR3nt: TGTGCCATCAGTGATTCTACAGGGCCGGGGGAAAAACTGTTTTTT; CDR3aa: CAISDSTGPGEKLFF
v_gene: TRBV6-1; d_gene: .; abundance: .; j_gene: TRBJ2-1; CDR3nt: TGTGCCAGCAGTGAACACGGACTGAGCTCCTACAATGAGCAGTTCTTC; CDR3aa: CASSEHGLSSYNEQFF
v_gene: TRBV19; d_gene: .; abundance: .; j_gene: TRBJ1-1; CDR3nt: TGTGCCAGTAAATGGACTCAAATAGGGAACACTGAAGCTTTCTTT; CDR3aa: CASKWTQIGNTEAFF
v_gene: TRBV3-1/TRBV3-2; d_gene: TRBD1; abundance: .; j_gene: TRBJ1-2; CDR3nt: TGTGCCAGCAGATCGACAGGGGCTTTTAACTATGGCTACACCTTC; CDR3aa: CASRSTGAFNYGYTF
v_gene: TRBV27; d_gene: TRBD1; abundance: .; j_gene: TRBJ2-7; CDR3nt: TGTGCCAGCAGGGGGACAGGGAGCTCCTACGAGCAGTACTTC; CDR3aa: CASRGTGSSYEQYF
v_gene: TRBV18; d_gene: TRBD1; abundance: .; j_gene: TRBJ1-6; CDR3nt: TGTGCCAGCTCACCACTGCCCAGGGGGCCGTCCTCCTATAATTCACCCCTCCACTTT; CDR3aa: CASSPLPRGPSSYNSPLHF
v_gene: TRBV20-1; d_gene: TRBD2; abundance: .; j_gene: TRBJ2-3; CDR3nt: TGCAGTGCTAGTGGAGCGGGGGGGCTCGGAGATACGCAGTATTTT; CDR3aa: CSASGAGGLGDTQYF
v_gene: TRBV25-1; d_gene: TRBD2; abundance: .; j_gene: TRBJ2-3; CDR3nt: TGTGCCAGCACTAACTTGGGGGGGGGTCCAGATACGCAGTATTTT; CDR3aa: CASTNLGGGPDTQYF
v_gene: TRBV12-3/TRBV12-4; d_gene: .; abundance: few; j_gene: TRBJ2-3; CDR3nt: TGTGCCAGCAGTTTCCGCCAGGACATAACGCAGTATTTT; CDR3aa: CASSFRQDITQYF
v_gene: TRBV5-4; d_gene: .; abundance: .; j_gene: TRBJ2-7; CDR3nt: TGTGCCAGCAGCTTGTCTCGGGGAGCGGGCTCCTACGAGCAGTACTTC; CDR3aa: CASSLSRGAGSYEQYF
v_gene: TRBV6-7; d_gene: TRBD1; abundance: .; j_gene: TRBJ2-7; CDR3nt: TGTGCCAGCAGTTACGGGCTGACAGGGGGAGGAGGCGAGCAGTACTTC; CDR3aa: CASSYGLTGGGGEQYF
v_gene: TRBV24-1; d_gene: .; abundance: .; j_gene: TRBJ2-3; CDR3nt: TGTGCCACCAGTGAACGGCGAGGAGTTGGGACAGATACGCAGTATTTT; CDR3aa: CATSERRGVGTDTQYF
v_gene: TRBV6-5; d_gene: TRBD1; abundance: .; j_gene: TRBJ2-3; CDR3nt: TGTGCCAGCAGTACGGGACAGGGGGTCATGTATACGCAGTATTTT; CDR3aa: CASSTGQGVMYTQYF
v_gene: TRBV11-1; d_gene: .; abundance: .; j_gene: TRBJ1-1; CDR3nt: TGTGCCAGCAGCTTAGTAGTCGGGGTTCGAAAGACTGAAGCTTTCTTT; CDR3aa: CASSLVVGVRKTEAFF
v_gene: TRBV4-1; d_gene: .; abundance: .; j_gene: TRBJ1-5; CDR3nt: TGCGCCAGCAGCCAAGATTTGGGCAGCCTTTATAGCAATCAGCCCCAGCATTTT; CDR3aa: CASSQDLGSLYSNQPQHF
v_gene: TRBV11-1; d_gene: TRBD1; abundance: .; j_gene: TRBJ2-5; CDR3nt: TGTGCCAGCAGCCCGGGACAGCTTCTTGAGACCCAGTACTTC; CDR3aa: CASSPGQLLETQYF
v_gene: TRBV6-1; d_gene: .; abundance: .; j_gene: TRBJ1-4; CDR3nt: TGTGCCAGCCTCCTGGGGGGTGGTGAAAAACTGTTTTTT; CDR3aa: CASLLGGGEKLFF
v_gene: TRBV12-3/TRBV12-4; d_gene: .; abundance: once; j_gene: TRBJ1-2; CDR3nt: TGTGCCAGCAGTCAAGACATCCTCTATGGCTACACCTTC; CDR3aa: CASSQDILYGYTF
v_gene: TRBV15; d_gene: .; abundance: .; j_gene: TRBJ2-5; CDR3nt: TGTGCCACCAGCGAAGGGGGGGCGGAAGAGACCCAGTACTTC; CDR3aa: CATSEGGAEETQYF
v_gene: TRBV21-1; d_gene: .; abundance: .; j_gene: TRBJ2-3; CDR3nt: TGTGCCAGCAGCACGAGTGGCGGGGCGGGAGATACGCAGTATTTT; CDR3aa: CASSTSGGAGDTQYF
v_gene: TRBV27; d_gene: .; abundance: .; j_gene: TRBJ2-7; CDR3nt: TGTGCCAGCAGTCCCCGTGACAGCTCCTACGAGCAGTACTTC; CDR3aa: CASSPRDSSYEQYF
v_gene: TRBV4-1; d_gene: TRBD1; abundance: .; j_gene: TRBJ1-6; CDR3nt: TGCGCCAGCAGCCGAGATGGACAGGGCAATTCACCCCTCCACTTT; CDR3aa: CASSRDGQGNSPLHF
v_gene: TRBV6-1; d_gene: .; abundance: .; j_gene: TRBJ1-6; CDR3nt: TGTGCCAGCAGTGAATGGGGCCCGAGCCAGAATTCACCCCTCCACTTT; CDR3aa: CASSEWGPSQNSPLHF
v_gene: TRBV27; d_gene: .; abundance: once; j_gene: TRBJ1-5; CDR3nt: TGTGCCAGCAGTTTAGTAGGGGCCCAAAGGAATCAGCCCCAGCATTTT; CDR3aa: CASSLVGAQRNQPQHF
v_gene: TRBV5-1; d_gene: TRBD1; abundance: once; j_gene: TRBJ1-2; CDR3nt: TGCGCCAGCAGCTTGGGCCCCGGACAGGGGAGTGACTATGGCTACACCTTC; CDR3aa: CASSLGPGQGSDYGYTF